This T cell receptor beta chain emerged from a study of T-cell reconstitution after alpha-beta-depleted transplantation in children. Study-wide findings and caveats: Reported findings indicate that, about two months after transplant, alpha-beta T cells came from several hundred expanded clones, which were derived from non-depleted graft cells.

Germline V gene sequence: CDR1 SGHVS, CDR2 FNYEAQ. Trimming took 1 base from V and 3 from J; bases not matched to a gene: 6. CDR3 length: 15 residues. As regards this clonotype: The antigen is undetermined.

Using unique molecular identifiers, the investigators prepared the TCRbeta library. TCRdb reprocessed the PCR reads with MiXCR, giving one entry per CDR3 protein. Of around 110,000 distinct CDR3 sequences in the sample, about a tenth were seen once. The sequencing here drew on PBMCs, taken before TCRalphabeta/CD19-depleted stem cell transplant. This receptor was identified in a boy between 2 and 15 years old with acute lymphoblastic leukemia, due to receive a stem cell transplant. The chain combines TRBV7-6 with TRBJ2-7; 7 nucleotides agree with TRBD1. This CDR3 reads CASSLGTGTFYEQYF. The DNA of the CDR3 is TGTGCCAGCAGCTTAGGGACAGGAACCTTCTACGAGCAGTACTTC.